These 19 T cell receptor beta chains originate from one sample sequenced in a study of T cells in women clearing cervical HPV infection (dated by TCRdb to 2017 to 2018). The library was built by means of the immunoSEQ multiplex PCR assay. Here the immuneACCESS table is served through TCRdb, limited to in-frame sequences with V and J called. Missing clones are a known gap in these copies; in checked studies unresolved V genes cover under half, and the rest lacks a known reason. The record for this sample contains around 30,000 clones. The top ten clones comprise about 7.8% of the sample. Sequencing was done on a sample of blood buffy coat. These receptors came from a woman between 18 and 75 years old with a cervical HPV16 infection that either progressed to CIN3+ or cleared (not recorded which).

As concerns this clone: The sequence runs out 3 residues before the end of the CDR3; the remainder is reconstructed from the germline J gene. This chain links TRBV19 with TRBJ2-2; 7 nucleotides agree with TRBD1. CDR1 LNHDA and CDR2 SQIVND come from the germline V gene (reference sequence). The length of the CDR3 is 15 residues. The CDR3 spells CASSIDRDRVEKLFF. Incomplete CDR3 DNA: TGTGCCAGTAGTATAGACCGGGACAGAGTTGAAAAG.

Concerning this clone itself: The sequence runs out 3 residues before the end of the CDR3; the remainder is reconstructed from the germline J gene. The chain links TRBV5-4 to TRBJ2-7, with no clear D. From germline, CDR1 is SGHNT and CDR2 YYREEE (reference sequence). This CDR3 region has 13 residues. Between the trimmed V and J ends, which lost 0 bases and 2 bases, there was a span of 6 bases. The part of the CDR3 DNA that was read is TGTGCCAGCAGCTTGGGCCTAACCTACGAG. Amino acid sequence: CASSLGLTYE. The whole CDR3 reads CASSLGLTYEQYF.

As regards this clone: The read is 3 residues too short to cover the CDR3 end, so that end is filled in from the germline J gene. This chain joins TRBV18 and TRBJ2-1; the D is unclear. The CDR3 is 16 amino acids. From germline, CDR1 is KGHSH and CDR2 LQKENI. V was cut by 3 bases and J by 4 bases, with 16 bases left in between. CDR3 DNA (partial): TGTGCCAGCTCACCGTCTAGATTCTTCCCATACAATGAG. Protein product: CASSPSRFFPYNE. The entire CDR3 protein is CASSPSRFFPYNEQFF.

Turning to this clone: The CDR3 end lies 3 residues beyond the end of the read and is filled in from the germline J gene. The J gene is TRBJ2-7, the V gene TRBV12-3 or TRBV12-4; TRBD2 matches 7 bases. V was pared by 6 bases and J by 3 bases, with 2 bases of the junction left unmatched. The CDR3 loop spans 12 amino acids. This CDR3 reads CASSGLDYEQYF. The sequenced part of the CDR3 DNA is TGTGCCAGCAGCGGACTAGACTACGAG.

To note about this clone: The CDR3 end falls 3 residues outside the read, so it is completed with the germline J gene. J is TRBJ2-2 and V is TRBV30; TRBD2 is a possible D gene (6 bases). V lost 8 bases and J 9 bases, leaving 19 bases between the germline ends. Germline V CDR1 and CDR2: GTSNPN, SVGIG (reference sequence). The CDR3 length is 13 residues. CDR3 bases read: TGTGCCGGCGGCCGCCCGGGGGACCGGGAG. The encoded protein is CAGGRPGDRE. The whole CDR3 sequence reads CAGGRPGDRELFF.

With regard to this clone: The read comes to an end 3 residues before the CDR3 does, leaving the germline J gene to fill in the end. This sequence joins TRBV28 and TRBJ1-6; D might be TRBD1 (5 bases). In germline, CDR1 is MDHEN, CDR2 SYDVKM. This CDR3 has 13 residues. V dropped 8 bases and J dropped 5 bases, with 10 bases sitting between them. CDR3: CASQRGDNSPLHF. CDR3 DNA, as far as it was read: TGTGCCAGCCAAAGAGGGGATAATTCACCC.

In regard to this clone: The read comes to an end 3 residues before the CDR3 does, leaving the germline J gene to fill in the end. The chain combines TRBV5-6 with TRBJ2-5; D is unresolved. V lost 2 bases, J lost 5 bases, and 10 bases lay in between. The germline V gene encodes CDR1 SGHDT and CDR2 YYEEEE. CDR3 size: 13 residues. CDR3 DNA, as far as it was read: TGTGCCAGCAGCTTTCTCCCGGTGGAGACC. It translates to CASSFLPVET. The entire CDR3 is CASSFLPVETQYF.

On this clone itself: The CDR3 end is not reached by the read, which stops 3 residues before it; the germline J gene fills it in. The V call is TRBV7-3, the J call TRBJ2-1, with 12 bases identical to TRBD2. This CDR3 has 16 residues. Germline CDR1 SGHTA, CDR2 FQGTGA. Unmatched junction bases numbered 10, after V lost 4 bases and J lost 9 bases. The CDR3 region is CASSSWTSGVLSEQFF. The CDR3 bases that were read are TGTGCCAGCAGCTCTTGGACTAGCGGGGTTTTGAGTGAG. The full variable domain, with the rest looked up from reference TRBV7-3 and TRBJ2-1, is GAGVSQTPSNKVTEKGKYVELRCDPISGHTALYWYRQSLGQGPEFLIYFQGTGAADDSGLPNDRFFAVRPEGSVSTLKIQRTERGDSAVYLCASSSWTSGVLSEQFFGPGTRLTVL.

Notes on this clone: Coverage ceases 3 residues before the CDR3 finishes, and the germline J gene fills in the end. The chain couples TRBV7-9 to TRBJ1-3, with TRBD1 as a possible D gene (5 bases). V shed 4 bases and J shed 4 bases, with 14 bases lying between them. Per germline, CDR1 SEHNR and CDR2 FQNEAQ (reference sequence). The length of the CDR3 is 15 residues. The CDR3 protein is CASSWTLNEGNTIYF. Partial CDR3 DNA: TGTGCCAGCAGCTGGACACTGAACGAAGGAAACACC.

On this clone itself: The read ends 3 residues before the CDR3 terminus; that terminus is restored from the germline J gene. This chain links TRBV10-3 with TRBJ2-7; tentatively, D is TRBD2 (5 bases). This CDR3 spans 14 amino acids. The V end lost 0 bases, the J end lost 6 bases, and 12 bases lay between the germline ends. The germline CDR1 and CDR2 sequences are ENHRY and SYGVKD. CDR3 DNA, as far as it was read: TGTGCCATCAGTGAGTCCGAGCGGCGAGGCGAG. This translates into CAISESERRGE. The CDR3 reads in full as CAISESERRGEQYF.

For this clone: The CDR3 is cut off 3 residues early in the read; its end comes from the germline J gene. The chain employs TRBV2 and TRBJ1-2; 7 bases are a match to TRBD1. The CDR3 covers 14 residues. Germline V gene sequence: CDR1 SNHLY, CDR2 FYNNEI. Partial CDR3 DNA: TGTGCCAGCAGTCACCGACAGGGCACAGATACC. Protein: CASSHRQGTDT. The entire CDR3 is CASSHRQGTDTYTF.

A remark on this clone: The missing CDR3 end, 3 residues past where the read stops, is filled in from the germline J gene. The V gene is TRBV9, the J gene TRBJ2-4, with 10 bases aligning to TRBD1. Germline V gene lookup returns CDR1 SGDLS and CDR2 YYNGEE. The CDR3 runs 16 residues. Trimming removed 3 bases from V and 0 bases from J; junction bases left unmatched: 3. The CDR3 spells CASSEGQGIAKNIQYF. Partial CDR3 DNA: TGTGCCAGCAGCGAGGGACAGGGGATAGCCAAAAACATT.

This CDR3 reads CASSGGDTAFF. Partial CDR3 DNA: TGTGCCAGTTCCGGGGGGGATACG. The chain joins TRBV19 to TRBJ1-1, with a weak D call TRBD1 (5 bases). The sequence runs out 3 residues before the end of the CDR3; the remainder is reconstructed from the germline J gene. The germline CDR1 and CDR2 sequences are LNHDA and SQIVND (reference sequence). This CDR3 has 11 amino acids.

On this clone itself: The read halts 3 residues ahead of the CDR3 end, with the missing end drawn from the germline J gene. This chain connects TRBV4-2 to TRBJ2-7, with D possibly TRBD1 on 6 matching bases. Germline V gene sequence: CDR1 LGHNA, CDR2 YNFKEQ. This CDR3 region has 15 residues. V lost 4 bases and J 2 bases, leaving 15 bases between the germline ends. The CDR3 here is CASSPTGQQTYEQYF. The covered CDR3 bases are TGTGCCAGCAGCCCAACTGGACAGCAAACCTACGAG.

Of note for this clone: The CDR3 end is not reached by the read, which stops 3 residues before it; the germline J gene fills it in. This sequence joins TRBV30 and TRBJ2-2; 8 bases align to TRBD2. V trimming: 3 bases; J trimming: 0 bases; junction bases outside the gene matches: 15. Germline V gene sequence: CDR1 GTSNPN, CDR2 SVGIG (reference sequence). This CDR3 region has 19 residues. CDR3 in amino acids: CAWSDFGGDLFANTGELFF. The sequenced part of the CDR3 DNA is TGTGCCTGGAGCGATTTCGGGGGGGACCTCTTCGCGAACACCGGGGAG.

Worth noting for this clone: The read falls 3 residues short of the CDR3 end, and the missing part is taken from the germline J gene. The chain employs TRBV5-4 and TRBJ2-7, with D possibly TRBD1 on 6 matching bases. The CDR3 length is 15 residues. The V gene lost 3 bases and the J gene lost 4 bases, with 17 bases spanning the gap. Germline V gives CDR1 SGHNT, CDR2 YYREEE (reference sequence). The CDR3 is CASSSGVGQAYEQYF. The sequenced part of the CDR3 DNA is TGTGCCAGCAGCTCAGGGGTGGGGCAAGCTTACGAG.

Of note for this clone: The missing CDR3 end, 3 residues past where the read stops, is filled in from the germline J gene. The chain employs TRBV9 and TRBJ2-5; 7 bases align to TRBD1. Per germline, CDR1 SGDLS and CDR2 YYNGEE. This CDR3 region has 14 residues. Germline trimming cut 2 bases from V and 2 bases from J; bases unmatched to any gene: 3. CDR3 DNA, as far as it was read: TGTGCCAGCAGCGTTGGACAGGCACAAGAGACC. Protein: CASSVGQAQET. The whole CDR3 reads CASSVGQAQETQYF.

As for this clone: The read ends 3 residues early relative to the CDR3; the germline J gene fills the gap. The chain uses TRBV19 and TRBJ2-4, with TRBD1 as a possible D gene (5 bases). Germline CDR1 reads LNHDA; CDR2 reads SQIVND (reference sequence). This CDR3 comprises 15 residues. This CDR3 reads CASSIEGARTYGQYF. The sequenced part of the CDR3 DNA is TGTGCCAGTAGTATAGAAGGGGCCAGGACCTATGGT.

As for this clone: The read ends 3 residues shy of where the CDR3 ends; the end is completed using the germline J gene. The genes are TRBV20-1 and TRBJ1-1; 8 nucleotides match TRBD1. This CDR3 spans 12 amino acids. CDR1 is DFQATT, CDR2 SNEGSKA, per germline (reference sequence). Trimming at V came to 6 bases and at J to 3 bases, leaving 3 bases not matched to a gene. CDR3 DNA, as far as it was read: TGCAGTGCCAGGACAGGGCACACTGAA. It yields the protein CSARTGHTE. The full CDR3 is CSARTGHTEAFF.